Following are 10 T cell receptor beta chains from one sample sequenced in a study of blood T cell repertoires in COVID-19. The table came from immunoSEQ multiplex PCR; TCRdb's copy has only in-frame clones and leaves some out. The sample lists approximately 240,000 clones, approximately 90% occurring once. The sample comprised PBMCs or T cells enriched from blood (not recorded which). Receptor source: a woman in her late teens or twenties who had recovered from COVID-19.

This clone occurred a few times. The chain has TRBV4-1 and TRBJ1-6; possibly TRBD1 for D (5 bases). CDR3 length: 17 residues. Germline V lookup: CDR1 MGHRA, CDR2 YSYEKL. Trimming cost V 4 bases and J 4 bases, with 17 bases left between them. CDR3 loop: CASSPLAGRAYNSPLHF. CDR3 DNA: TGCGCCAGCAGCCCACTTGCAGGCAGGGCGTATAATTCACCCCTCCACTTT.

The CDR3 bases are TGTGCCAGCAGCGGGGCAGGTCAAGTTCGATTTTCACCCCTCCACTTT. It specifies CASSGAGQVRFSPLHF. The chain is built from TRBV5-6 and TRBJ1-6, with D perhaps matching TRBD1 (5 bases). V was pared by 4 bases and J by 9 bases, with 20 bases between. CDR1 SGHDT and CDR2 YYEEEE come from the germline V gene. The length of the CDR3 is 16 residues.

The chain employs TRBV18 and TRBJ1-4; D unresolved. V dropped 6 bases and J dropped 4 bases, with 12 bases sitting between them. CDR3 length equals 14 residues. Germline V gene data show CDR1 as KGHSH and CDR2 as LQKENI. The DNA for the CDR3 is TGTGCCAGCTCCACAGTCTCCGATAATGAAAAACTGTTTTTT. This codes for CASSTVSDNEKLFF.

V and J are TRBV7-9 and TRBJ2-7; maybe TRBD1 (6 bases). Trimming shortened V by 0 bases and J by 4 bases, and 10 bases separated the two germline ends. Germline V lookup: CDR1 SEHNR, CDR2 FQNEAQ (reference sequence). The CDR3 sequence is 14 residues long. CDR3 protein: CASSLAGTSYEQYF. CDR3 sequence (DNA): TGTGCCAGCAGCTTAGCTGGGACATCGTACGAGCAGTACTTC.

This chain connects TRBV12-3 or TRBV12-4 to TRBJ2-1, with D maybe TRBD2 (5 bases). Between the trimmed V and J ends, which lost 1 base and 12 bases, there was a span of 10 bases. The CDR3 sequence is 12 residues long. The CDR3 reads CASSLDLALQFF. DNA of the CDR3: TGTGCCAGCAGTTTAGATTTAGCGTTGCAGTTCTTC.

The chain uses TRBV5-1 and TRBJ2-1; TRBD2 matches at 9 bases. J was trimmed by 8 bases and V by 1 base; bases with no gene match: 7. The CDR3 extends over 15 amino acids. The germline CDR1 and CDR2 sequences are SGHRS and YFSETQ. In nucleotides, the CDR3 is TGCGCCAGCAGCTTGCCGACTAGCGGTAAGGATGAGCAGTTCTTC. It translates to CASSLPTSGKDEQFF.

The chain combines TRBV5-4 with TRBJ1-3; D might be TRBD1 (5 bases). There are 16 residues in the CDR3. Germline assignment: CDR1 SGHNT and CDR2 YYREEE (reference sequence). V was cut by 0 bases and J by 0 bases, with 10 bases left in between. The CDR3 nucleotides are TGTGCCAGCAGCTTGGGGGGGACTGTCTCTGGAAACACCATATATTTT. Translated, it gives CASSLGGTVSGNTIYF.

V and J are TRBV20-1 and TRBJ2-1, with 11 positions matching TRBD2. Germline V gene data show CDR1 as DFQATT and CDR2 as SNEGSKA (reference sequence). This CDR3 has 15 residues. V was clipped by 5 bases and J by 4 bases; unmatched bases: 7. CDR3 residues: CSAGASGRFYNEQFF. The CDR3 DNA is TGCAGTGCTGGTGCTAGCGGGAGGTTTTACAATGAGCAGTTCTTC.

This chain uses TRBV27 with TRBJ1-1; perhaps TRBD1 as D (5 bases). Trimming shortened V by 4 bases and J by 3 bases, and 21 bases separated the two germline ends. This CDR3 has 17 residues. In germline, CDR1 is MNHEY, CDR2 SMNVEV (reference sequence). The CDR3 DNA reads as TGTGCCAGCAGTTCCCAGCGGGGACGTCGTCCATACACTGAAGCTTTCTTT. Translation: CASSSQRGRRPYTEAFF.

The CDR3 spells CASSTDRGAPLHF. CDR3 nucleotides: TGTGCCAGCAGCACCGACAGGGGGGCACCCCTCCACTTT. The chain has TRBV11-1 and TRBJ1-6, with TRBD1 matching over 9 bases. The germline V gene encodes CDR1 SGHAT and CDR2 FQDESV (reference sequence). Losses at the gene ends were 5 bases for V and 11 bases for J; bases not matched to a gene: 4. The CDR3 covers 13 residues.